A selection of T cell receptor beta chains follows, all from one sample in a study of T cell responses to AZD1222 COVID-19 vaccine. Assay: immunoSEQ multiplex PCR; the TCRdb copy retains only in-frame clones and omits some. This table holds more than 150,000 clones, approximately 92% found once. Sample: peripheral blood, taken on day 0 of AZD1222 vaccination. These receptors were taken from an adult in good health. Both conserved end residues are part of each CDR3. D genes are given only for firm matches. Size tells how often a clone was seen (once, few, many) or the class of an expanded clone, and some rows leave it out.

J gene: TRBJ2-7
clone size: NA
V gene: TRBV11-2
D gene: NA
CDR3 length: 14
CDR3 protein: CASSINPGGPGQYF
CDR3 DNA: TGTGCCAGCAGCATCAACCCCGGGGGGCCGGGGCAGTACTTC

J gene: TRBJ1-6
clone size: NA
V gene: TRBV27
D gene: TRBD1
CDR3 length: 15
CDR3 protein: CASSRGQGAGSPLHF
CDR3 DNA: TGTGCCAGCAGCCGTGGACAGGGGGCGGGATCACCCCTCCACTTT

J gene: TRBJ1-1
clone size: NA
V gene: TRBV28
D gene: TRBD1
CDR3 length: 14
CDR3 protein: CASRGGQGRSEAFF
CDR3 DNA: TGTGCCAGCAGGGGCGGACAGGGGAGGTCTGAAGCTTTCTTT

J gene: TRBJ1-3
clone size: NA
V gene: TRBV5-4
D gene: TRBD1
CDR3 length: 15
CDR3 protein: CASSDQGANGNTIYF
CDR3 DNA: TGTGCCAGCAGCGATCAGGGGGCAAATGGAAACACCATATATTTT

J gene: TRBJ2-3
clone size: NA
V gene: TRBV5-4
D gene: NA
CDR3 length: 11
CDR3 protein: CASSSLNLQYF
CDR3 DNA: TGTGCCAGCAGCTCCCTCAATCTGCAGTATTTT

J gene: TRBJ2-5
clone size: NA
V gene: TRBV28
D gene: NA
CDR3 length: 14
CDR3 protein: CASSTGSAGETQYF
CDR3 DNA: TGTGCCAGCAGTACAGGTTCGGCGGGGGAGACCCAGTACTTC

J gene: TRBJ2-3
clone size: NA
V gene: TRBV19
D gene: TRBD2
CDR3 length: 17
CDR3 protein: CASSPGLAGTSTDTQYF
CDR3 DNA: TGTGCCAGTAGTCCGGGACTAGCGGGGACTAGCACAGATACGCAGTATTTT

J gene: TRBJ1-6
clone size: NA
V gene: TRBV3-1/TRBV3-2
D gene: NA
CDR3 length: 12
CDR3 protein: CASSQEHSPLHF
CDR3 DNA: TGTGCCAGCAGCCAAGAGCACTCACCCCTCCACTTT

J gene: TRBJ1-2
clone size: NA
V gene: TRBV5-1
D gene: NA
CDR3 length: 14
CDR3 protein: CASSLEQANYGYTF
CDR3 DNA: TGCGCCAGCAGCTTGGAACAGGCTAACTATGGCTACACCTTC

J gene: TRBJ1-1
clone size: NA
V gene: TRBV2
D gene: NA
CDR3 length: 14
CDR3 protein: CASITRRGNTEAFF
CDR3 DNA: TGTGCCAGCATTACCAGACGGGGGAACACTGAAGCTTTCTTT

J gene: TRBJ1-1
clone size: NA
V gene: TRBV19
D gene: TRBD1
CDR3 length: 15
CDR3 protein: CASTNPQGGNTEAFF
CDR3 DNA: TGTGCCAGTACCAATCCCCAGGGGGGGAACACTGAAGCTTTCTTT

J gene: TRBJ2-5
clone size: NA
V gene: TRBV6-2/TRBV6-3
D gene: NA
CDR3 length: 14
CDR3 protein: CASSFSRAQETQYF
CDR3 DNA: TGTGCCAGCAGTTTCTCCCGGGCCCAAGAGACCCAGTACTTC

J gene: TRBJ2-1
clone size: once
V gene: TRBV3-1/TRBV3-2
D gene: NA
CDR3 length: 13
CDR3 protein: CASSSGGGDEQFF
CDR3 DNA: TGTGCCAGCAGTTCCGGGGGTGGGGATGAGCAGTTCTTC

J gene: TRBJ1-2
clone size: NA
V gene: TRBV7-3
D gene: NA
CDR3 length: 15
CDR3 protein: CASSPGAGANYGYTF
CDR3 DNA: TGTGCCAGCAGCCCAGGGGCAGGTGCTAACTATGGCTACACCTTC

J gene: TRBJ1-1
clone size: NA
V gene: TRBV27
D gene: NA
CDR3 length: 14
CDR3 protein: CASSTLEDPFEAFF
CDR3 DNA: TGTGCCAGCTCTACTCTCGAGGACCCATTCGAAGCTTTCTTT

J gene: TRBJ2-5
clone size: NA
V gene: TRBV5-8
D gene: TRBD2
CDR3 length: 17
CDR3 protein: CASSLGLAGGPFKTQYF
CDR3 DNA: TGTGCCAGCAGCTTGGGACTAGCGGGAGGGCCGTTTAAGACCCAGTACTTC

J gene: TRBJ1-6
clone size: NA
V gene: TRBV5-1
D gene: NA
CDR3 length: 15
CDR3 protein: CASSLGEGRGSPLHF
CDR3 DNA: TGCGCCAGCAGCCTTGGCGAGGGGCGCGGGTCACCCCTCCACTTT

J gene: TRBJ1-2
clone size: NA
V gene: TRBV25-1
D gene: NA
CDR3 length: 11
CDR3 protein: CASSDNLGYTF
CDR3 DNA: TGTGCCAGCAGTGATAACCTTGGCTACACCTTC

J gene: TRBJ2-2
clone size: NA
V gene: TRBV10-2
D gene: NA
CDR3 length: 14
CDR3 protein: CASTTAFPGGELFF
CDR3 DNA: TGCGCCAGCACTACGGCCTTCCCCGGCGGGGAGCTGTTTTTT

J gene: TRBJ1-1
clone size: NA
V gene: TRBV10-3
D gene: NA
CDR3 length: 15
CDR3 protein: CAISKGTGRGTEAFF
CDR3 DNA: TGTGCCATCAGTAAAGGGACGGGGAGGGGCACTGAAGCTTTCTTT

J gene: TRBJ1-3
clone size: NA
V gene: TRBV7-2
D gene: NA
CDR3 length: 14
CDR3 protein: CASRMGGGGNTIYF
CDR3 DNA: TGTGCCAGCAGGATGGGGGGGGGTGGAAACACCATATATTTT

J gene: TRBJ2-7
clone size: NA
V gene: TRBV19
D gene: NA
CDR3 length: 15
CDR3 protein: CASSIERTVSYEQYF
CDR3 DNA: TGTGCCAGTAGTATAGAACGGACGGTTTCCTACGAGCAGTACTTC

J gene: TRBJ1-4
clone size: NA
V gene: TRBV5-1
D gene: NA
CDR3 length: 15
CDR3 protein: CASSLAGDKGEKLFF
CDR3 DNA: TGCGCCAGCAGCTTGGCCGGGGACAAGGGTGAAAAACTGTTTTTT

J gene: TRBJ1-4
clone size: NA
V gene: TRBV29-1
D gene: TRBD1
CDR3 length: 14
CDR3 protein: CSVVPGQGNEKLFF
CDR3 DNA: TGCAGCGTTGTACCGGGACAGGGGAATGAAAAACTGTTTTTT

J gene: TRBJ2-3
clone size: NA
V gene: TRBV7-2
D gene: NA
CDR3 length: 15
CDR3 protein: CASSLDVFSPDTQYF
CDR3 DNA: TGTGCCAGCAGCTTAGATGTGTTTTCACCCGATACGCAGTATTTT

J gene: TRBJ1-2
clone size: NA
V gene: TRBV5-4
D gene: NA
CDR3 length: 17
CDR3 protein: CASSLGGGGRANYGYTF
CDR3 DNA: TGTGCCAGCAGCCTCGGGGGCGGCGGACGAGCTAACTATGGCTACACCTTC

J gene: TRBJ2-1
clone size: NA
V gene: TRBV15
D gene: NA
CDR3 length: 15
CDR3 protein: CATSRDSGSYNEQFF
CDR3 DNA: TGTGCCACCAGCAGAGATAGCGGCTCCTACAATGAGCAGTTCTTC

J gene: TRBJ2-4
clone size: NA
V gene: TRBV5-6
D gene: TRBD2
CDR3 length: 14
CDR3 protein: CASSPRTGGNIQYF
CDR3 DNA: TGTGCCAGCAGCCCCAGGACGGGGGGGAACATTCAGTACTTC

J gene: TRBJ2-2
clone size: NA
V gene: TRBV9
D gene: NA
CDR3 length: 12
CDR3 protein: CASSPLAGELFF
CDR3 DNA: TGTGCCAGCAGCCCCCTCGCCGGGGAGCTGTTTTTT

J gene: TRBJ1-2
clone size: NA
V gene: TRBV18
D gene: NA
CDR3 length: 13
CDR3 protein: CASSPGNNYGYTF
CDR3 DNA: TGTGCCAGCTCACCAGGGAATAATTATGGCTACACCTTC

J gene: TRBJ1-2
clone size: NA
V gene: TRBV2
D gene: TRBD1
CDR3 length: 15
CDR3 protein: CASSPSDRAGYGYTF
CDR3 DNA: TGTGCCAGCAGCCCCTCGGACAGGGCAGGCTATGGCTACACCTTC

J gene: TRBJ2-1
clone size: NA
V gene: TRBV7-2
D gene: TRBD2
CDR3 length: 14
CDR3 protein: CASSITGTSDEQFF
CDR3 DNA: TGTGCCAGCAGCATCACCGGGACTAGCGATGAGCAGTTCTTC

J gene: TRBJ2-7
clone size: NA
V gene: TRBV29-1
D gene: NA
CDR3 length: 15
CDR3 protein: CSVEDSAGLTYEQYF
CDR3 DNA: TGCAGCGTTGAAGATTCGGCCGGGCTCACCTACGAGCAGTACTTC